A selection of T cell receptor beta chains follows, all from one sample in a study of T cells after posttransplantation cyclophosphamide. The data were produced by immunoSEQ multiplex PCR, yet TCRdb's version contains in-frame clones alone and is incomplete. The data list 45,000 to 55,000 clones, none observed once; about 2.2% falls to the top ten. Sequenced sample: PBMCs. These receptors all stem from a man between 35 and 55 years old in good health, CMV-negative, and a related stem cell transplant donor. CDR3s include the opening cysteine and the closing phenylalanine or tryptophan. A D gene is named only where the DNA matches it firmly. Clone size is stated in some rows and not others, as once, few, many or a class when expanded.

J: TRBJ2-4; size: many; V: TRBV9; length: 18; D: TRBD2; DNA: TGTGCCAGCAGCGCCCGTGTGGGTAGCGGGAGGGACAAAAACATTCAGTACTTC; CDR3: CASSARVGSGRDKNIQYF
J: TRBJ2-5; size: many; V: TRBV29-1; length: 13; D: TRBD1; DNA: TGCAGCGTCCCTAGACAGGGCCAGGAGACCCAGTACTTC; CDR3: CSVPRQGQETQYF
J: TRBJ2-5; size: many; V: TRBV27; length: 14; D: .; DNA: TGTGCCAGCGGCGAGTTGGGGACTCAAGAGACCCAGTACTTC; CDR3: CASGELGTQETQYF
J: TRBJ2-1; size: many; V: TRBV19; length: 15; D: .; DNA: TGTGCCAGTAGTATAACAGGGAGCTCCTACAATGAGCAGTTCTTC; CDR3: CASSITGSSYNEQFF
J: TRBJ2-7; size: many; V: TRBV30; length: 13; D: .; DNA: TGTGCCTGGAGTGTAGCAGGGAATTACGAGCAGTACTTC; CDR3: CAWSVAGNYEQYF
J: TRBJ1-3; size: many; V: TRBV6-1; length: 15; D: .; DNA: TGTGCCAGCAGATACGACAGCGCCTCTGGAAACACCATATATTTT; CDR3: CASRYDSASGNTIYF
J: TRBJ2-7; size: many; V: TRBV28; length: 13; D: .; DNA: TGTGCCAGCGCGAAGACAGACTCCTACGAGCAGTACTTC; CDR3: CASAKTDSYEQYF
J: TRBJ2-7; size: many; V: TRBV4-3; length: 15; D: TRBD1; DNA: TGCGCCAGCAGCCAAACAGACAGGGCCTCCTACGCGCAGTACTTC; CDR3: CASSQTDRASYAQYF
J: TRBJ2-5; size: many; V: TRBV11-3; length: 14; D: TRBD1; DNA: TGTGCCAGCAGCATTACAGGGGACCAAGAGACCCAGTACTTC; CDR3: CASSITGDQETQYF
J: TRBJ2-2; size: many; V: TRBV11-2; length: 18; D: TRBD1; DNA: TGTGCCAGCAACACGGGACAGGGGTTCATAGCGAGGACCGGGGAGCTGTTTTTT; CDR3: CASNTGQGFIARTGELFF
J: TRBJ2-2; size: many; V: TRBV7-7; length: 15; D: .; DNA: TGTGCTAGCAGCCCCCGGACAGCGAACACCGGGGAGCTGTTTTTT; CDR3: CASSPRTANTGELFF
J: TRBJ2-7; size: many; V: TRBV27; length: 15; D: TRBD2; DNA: TGTGCCAGCAGTAAGTTAGCGGGAGAGCTTTGGGAGCAGTACTTC; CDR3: CASSKLAGELWEQYF
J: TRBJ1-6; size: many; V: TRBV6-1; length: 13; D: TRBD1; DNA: TGTGCCAGCAGGGAAACAGGGGGCACACCCCTCCACTTT; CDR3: CASRETGGTPLHF
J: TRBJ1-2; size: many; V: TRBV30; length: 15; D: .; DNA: TGTGCCTGGAGTGTCACTCCTCGGCAGGCGTATGGCTACACCTTC; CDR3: CAWSVTPRQAYGYTF
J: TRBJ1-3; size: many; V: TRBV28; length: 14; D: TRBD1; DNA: TGTGCCAGCAGGGGACAGCTATCTGGAAACACCATATATTTT; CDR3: CASRGQLSGNTIYF
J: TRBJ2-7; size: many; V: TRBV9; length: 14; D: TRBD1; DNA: TGTGCCAGCAGCGCACAGGGGGCGCGATACGAGCAGTACTTC; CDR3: CASSAQGARYEQYF
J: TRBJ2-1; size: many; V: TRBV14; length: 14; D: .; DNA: TGTGCCAGCAGCCATCCCGGGCAGGGAAATGAGCAGTTCTTC; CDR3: CASSHPGQGNEQFF
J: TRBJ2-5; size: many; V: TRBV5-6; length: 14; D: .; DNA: TGTGCCAGCAGCTTAAGGGGAACCCAAGAGACCCAGTACTTC; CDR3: CASSLRGTQETQYF
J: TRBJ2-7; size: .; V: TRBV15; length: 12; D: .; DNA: TGTGCCACCAGCAGAGAGATCAGCGAGCAGTACTTC; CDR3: CATSREISEQYF
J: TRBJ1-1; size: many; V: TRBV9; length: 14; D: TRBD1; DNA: TGTGCCAGCAGCGTAGAAGGAGGGACAGGGCGAGCTTTCTTT; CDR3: CASSVEGGTGRAFF
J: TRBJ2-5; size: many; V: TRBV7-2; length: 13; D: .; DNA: TGTGCCAGCAGCTTAGTGGAGGCAGAGACCCAGTACTTC; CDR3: CASSLVEAETQYF
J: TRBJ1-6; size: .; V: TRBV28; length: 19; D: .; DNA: TGTGCCAGCAGTTCGTTATTTGAGACAGGAGCCAACTATAATTCACCCCTCCACTTT; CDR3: CASSSLFETGANYNSPLHF
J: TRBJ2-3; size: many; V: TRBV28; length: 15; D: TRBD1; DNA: TGTGCCAGCAGTGGCCCGACAGGGGGTACAGATACGCAGTATTTT; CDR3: CASSGPTGGTDTQYF